The present TCR beta chain was sequenced within a study of blood T cell repertoires in COVID-19. Overall study: COVID-19 samples collected from the United States, Italy and Spain covered acute and convalescent phases. Sources were T cells, B-cell-depleted T cells, or PBMCs; the material itself was cDNA or gDNA.

The germline gives CDR1 MNHEY, CDR2 SVGAGI. V was cut by 10 bases and J by 4 bases, with 19 bases left in between. The length of the CDR3 is 14 residues. The authors' processing: Amplification of reference gene primers was used by the study to estimate nucleated cell counts. Produced via immunoSEQ multiplex PCR; TCRdb's table is partial and in-frame only. The DNA was the basis for D and trimming; V, J and clone size are from that table. Of approximately 60,000 clones in the sample, 70% to 80% are singletons; the top ten hold 50%. The source of this sequence is an elderly woman with acute or convalescent COVID-19. The material sequenced was peripheral blood. The chain carries TRBV6-5 and TRBJ2-5; D unresolved. As DNA, the CDR3 is TGTGCCACCAAGAATACCGGTTACTTAGAGACCCAGTACTTC. Its protein product is CATKNTGYLETQYF.